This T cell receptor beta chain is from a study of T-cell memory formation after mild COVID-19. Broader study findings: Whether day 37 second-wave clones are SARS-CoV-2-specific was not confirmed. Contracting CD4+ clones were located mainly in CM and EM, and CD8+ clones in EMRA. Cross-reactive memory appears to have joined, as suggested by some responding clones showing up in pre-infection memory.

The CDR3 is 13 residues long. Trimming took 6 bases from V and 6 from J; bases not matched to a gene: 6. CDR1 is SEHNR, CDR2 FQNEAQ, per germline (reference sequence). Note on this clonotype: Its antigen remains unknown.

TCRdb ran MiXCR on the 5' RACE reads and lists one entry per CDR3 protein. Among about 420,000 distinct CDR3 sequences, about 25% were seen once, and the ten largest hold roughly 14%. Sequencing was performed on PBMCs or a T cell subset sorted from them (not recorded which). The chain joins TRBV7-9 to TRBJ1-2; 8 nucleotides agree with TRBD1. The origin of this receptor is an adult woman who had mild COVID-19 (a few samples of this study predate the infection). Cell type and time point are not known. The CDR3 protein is CASRFTGGDGYTF. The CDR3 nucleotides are TGTGCCAGCAGATTCACAGGGGGGGATGGCTACACCTTC.